This TCR beta chain stems from a study of blood T cell repertoires in COVID-19. About the study: Acute and convalescent COVID-19 specimens originated in the United States, Italy and Spain.

Per the original data handling: Reference gene primers were amplified, and this amplification served to estimate nucleated cell counts. TCRdb's copy holds only in-frame clones and misses some; the assay was immunoSEQ multiplex PCR. V, J and clone size are those of that table, while D and trimming were read from the DNA. The data contain roughly 190,000 clones, about 80% of them seen just once; the ten biggest clones take up under 3%. Germline V gene data show CDR1 as LGHNA and CDR2 as YNFKEQ. V was trimmed by 1 base and J by 0 bases, leaving 6 bases between them. This CDR3 comprises 14 residues. The sample comprised peripheral blood. The origin of this receptor is a human donor with acute or convalescent COVID-19. The donor label of this sample is uncertain. V is TRBV4-2 and J is TRBJ2-5; no firm D call. The CDR3 region is CASSQVGDQETQYF. CDR3 sequence (DNA): TGTGCCAGCAGCCAAGTGGGCGACCAAGAGACCCAGTACTTC.